Below are 17 T cell receptor beta chains sequenced from a single sample in a study of blood T cell repertoires in COVID-19. Sequenced by immunoSEQ multiplex PCR; TCRdb stores in-frame clones only, minus some. Among around 140,000 clones, under 90% were seen once, and the ten largest hold 3.5% to 4%. Sequenced sample: peripheral blood. The receptors here all came from a man between 70 and 80 years old who had recovered from COVID-19.

The chain joins TRBV3-1 (or the pseudogene TRBV3-2) to TRBJ1-2, with TRBD1 matching 10 bases. J lost 4 bases, V lost 2 bases, and 4 bases had no gene match. CDR1 LGHDT and CDR2 YNNKEL come from the germline V gene (reference sequence). The CDR3 runs 15 residues. The chain's CDR3 is CASSQIWDRGYGYTF. As DNA, the CDR3 is TGTGCCAGCAGCCAAATCTGGGACAGGGGCTATGGCTACACCTTC.

Concerning this clone: The sample has other DNA sequences that encode this CDR3 too. V usage is TRBV29-1 and J usage is TRBJ2-3; D gene unclear. This CDR3 is 13 amino acids long. CDR1 and CDR2 from the germline V gene are SQVTM and ANQGSEA. V was trimmed by 3 bases and J by 1 base, leaving 8 bases between them. CDR3 DNA: TGCAGCGTTGACCGAGGAGGCACAGATACGCAGTATTTT. This gives the protein CSVDRGGTDTQYF.

The V gene is TRBV5-1, the J gene TRBJ1-3; D ambiguous. Germline CDR1 reads SGHRS; CDR2 reads YFSETQ. With 3 bases removed from V and 4 bases from J, the gap between germline ends came to 17 bases. This CDR3 contains 16 residues. The CDR3 DNA follows: TGCGCCAGCAGCTACGCCTCCGTAGGGAGCGGAAACACCATATATTTT. Translating gives CASSYASVGSGNTIYF. The full variable domain, completed using reference TRBV5-1 and TRBJ1-3, is KAGVTQTPRYLIKTRGQQVTLSCSPISGHRSVSWYQQTPGQGLQFLFEYFSETQRNKGNFPGRFSGRQFSNSRSEMNVSTLELGDSALYLCASSYASVGSGNTIYFGEGSWLTVV.

This clone appeared once. The genes are TRBV7-6 and TRBJ2-7; D remains unclear. Trimming left V 5 bases short and J 3 bases short, with 14 bases between. The CDR3 is 14 residues long. Per the germline V gene, CDR1 is SGHVS and CDR2 is FNYEAQ. CDR3: CASSPALSDYEQYF. The CDR3 nucleotides are TGTGCCAGCAGCCCAGCCCTGAGCGACTACGAGCAGTACTTC.

The chain is built from TRBV19 and TRBJ1-4; possibly TRBD1 for D (6 bases). The CDR3 runs 13 residues. In germline, CDR1 is LNHDA, CDR2 SQIVND (reference sequence). Trimming removed 5 bases at V and 8 bases at J, with 12 bases between. CDR3 DNA sequence: TGTGCCAGTAGTCTCCTCAGGGGCGAAAAACTGTTTTTT. Translation: CASSLLRGEKLFF.

The gene calls are TRBV25-1 and TRBJ2-7; D gene uncertain. Germline values: CDR1 MGHDK, CDR2 SYGVNS. The CDR3 loop spans 11 amino acids. The V end lost 4 bases, the J end lost 7 bases, and 8 bases lay between the germline ends. CDR3 sequence: CASSVFYEQYF. For the CDR3, the DNA is TGTGCCAGCAGTGTCTTTTATGAGCAGTACTTC.

The chain employs TRBV19 and TRBJ1-2; 9 bases are shared with TRBD1. J lost 8 bases, V lost 7 bases, and 14 bases had no gene match. Germline CDR1 is LNHDA and CDR2 is SQIVND (reference sequence). The CDR3 loop spans 15 amino acids. The chain's CDR3 is CASMNYGQGTSGYTF. In nucleotides, the CDR3 is TGTGCCAGTATGAATTACGGACAGGGGACAAGCGGCTACACCTTC.

This chain uses TRBV7-9 with TRBJ2-7; a weak D match, TRBD2 (6 bases). The CDR3 has 12 amino acids. Germline V gives CDR1 SEHNR, CDR2 FQNEAQ (reference sequence). Trimming took off 1 base at V and 6 bases at J, with 7 bases between the two ends. The CDR3 DNA reads as TGTGCCAGCAGCTTAGGGAGGGTCGAGCAGTACTTC. Translated: CASSLGRVEQYF. The entire variable domain, with the rest obtained from reference TRBV7-9 and TRBJ2-7, is as follows: DTGVSQNPRHKITKRGQNVTFRCDPISEHNRLYWYRQTLGQGPEFLTYFQNEAQLEKSRLLSDRFSAERPKGSFSTLEIQRTEQGDSAMYLCASSLGRVEQYFGPGTRLTVT.

The rearrangement links TRBV23-1 to TRBJ1-4, with TRBD1 as a possible D gene (5 bases). TRBV23-1 falls under the ORF class, with uncertain function. The CDR3 extends over 13 amino acids. V was pared by 3 bases and J by 8 bases, with 10 bases between. CDR3 sequence: CASSQAGLEKLFF. The DNA for the CDR3 is TGCGCCAGCAGTCAGGCAGGGCTCGAAAAACTGTTTTTT.

J is TRBJ1-5 and V is TRBV18, with D hard to call. Trimming stripped 0 bases from V and 1 base from J, with 10 bases between. Germline CDR1 and CDR2: KGHSH and LQKENI. This CDR3 region has 16 residues. In DNA form, the CDR3 reads TGTGCCAGCTCACCACCGGAGGGAACGAGCAATCAGCCCCAGCATTTT. The encoded protein is CASSPPEGTSNQPQHF.

This chain joins TRBV29-1 and TRBJ1-2; D unresolved. There are 13 residues in the CDR3. Germline V gives CDR1 SQVTM, CDR2 ANQGSEA. V gave up 1 base and J gave up 7 bases, with 13 bases separating them. CDR3 amino acids: CSVEAYPGFGYTF. In nucleotides, the CDR3 is TGCAGCGTTGAAGCGTACCCGGGTTTTGGCTACACCTTC.

The rearrangement links TRBV7-2 to TRBJ1-3; D is ambiguous. Germline CDR1 and CDR2: SGHTA and FQGNSA. Deletions cut 5 bases from V and 1 base from J, with 9 bases between. The CDR3 loop spans 14 amino acids. CDR3 in DNA: TGTGCCAGCAGCCTATTACCATCTGGAAACACCATATATTTT. Protein sequence: CASSLLPSGNTIYF.

The rearrangement uses TRBV3-1 (or the pseudogene TRBV3-2) and TRBJ2-7; 10 bases are a match to TRBD2. The V segment lost 4 bases and the J segment 3 bases; nucleotides outside the gene matches: 9. Germline values: CDR1 LGHDT, CDR2 YNNKEL (reference sequence). The CDR3 spans 16 residues. The CDR3 DNA reads TGTGCCAGCAGCCGCCCGTCTAGCGGGAGTAACTACGAGCAGTACTTC. This encodes CASSRPSSGSNYEQYF.

The rearrangement links TRBV28 to TRBJ1-4; no definite D call. Germline assignment: CDR1 MDHEN and CDR2 SYDVKM. The CDR3 is 14 amino acids. Between the trimmed V and J ends, which lost 4 bases and 8 bases, there was a span of 14 bases. CDR3 region: CASSSGGNTEKLFF. The CDR3 bases are TGTGCCAGCAGTTCGGGAGGGAATACCGAAAAACTGTTTTTT.

V and J are TRBV7-2 and TRBJ2-1; 7 bases map to TRBD2. The germline V gene has CDR1 SGHTA and CDR2 FQGNSA. V lost 4 bases to trimming and J lost 10 bases; unmatched junction nucleotides: 7. The CDR3 covers 13 residues. CDR3 sequence reads: CASSSPAGKEQFF. The CDR3 DNA is TGTGCCAGCAGCTCCCCAGCGGGAAAGGAGCAGTTCTTC. The variable domain in full, with the rest retrieved from reference TRBV7-2 and TRBJ2-1, is GAGVSQSPSNKVTEKGKDVELRCDPISGHTALYWYRQSLGQGLEFLIYFQGNSAPDKSGLPSDRFSAERTGGSVSTLTIQRTQQEDSAVYLCASSSPAGKEQFFGPGTRLTVL.

V gene TRBV28 combines with J gene TRBJ1-2; D remains unclear. CDR3 length: 13 residues. CDR1 and CDR2 from the germline V gene are MDHEN and SYDVKM. V shed 1 base and J shed 3 bases, with 6 bases lying between them. CDR3 DNA: TGTGCCAGCAGTTTATATCTTGACTATGGCTACACCTTC. Translated, it gives CASSLYLDYGYTF.

The CDR3: CASSSNSGSSYTQYF. CDR3 sequence (DNA): TGTGCCAGCAGTTCCAATAGCGGGAGTAGCTATACGCAGTATTTT. The genes are TRBV7-8 and TRBJ2-3; TRBD2 matches at 9 bases. Per the germline V gene, CDR1 is SGHVS and CDR2 is FQNEAQ. The CDR3 covers 15 residues. V lost 6 bases to trimming and J lost 7 bases; unmatched junction nucleotides: 11.